These 13 T cell receptor beta chains were all obtained from the same sample, sequenced in a study of blood T cell repertoires in COVID-19. Assay: immunoSEQ multiplex PCR; the TCRdb copy retains only in-frame clones and omits some. The table has around 80,000 clones, around three quarters seen once; the top ten hold approximately 4.6%. Input material: peripheral blood. The receptors shown here come from a woman aged 70-85 years with acute or convalescent COVID-19.

This clone is a singleton in its sample. The gene calls are TRBV5-6 and TRBJ2-5; TRBD2 aligns across 9 bases. Germline trimming cut 0 bases from V and 1 base from J; bases unmatched to any gene: 4. The germline V gene has CDR1 SGHDT and CDR2 YYEEEE. The CDR3 runs to 16 residues. CDR3 region: CASSLGWRGGQETQYF. CDR3 coding DNA: TGTGCCAGCAGCTTGGGGTGGCGGGGGGGCCAAGAGACCCAGTACTTC. Combining the CDR3 with reference TRBV5-6 and TRBJ2-5 gives the whole variable domain DAGVTQSPTHLIKTRGQQVTLRCSPKSGHDTVSWYQQALGQGPQFIFQYYEEEERQRGNFPDRFSGHQFPNYSSELNVNALLLGDSALYLCASSLGWRGGQETQYFGPGTRLLVL.

This clone has only a few counts. This chain joins TRBV19 and TRBJ1-6; tentatively, D is TRBD1 (5 bases). V was pared by 4 bases and J by 8 bases, with 15 bases between. Germline V gene data show CDR1 as LNHDA and CDR2 as SQIVND (reference sequence). This CDR3 has 15 amino acids. In DNA, the CDR3 is TGTGCCAGTAGTAGTATTACGGGGGAGCATTCACCCCTCCACTTT. It codes for CASSSITGEHSPLHF.

The chain uses TRBV4-3 and TRBJ1-4; D is unresolved. The CDR3 extends over 16 amino acids. The V end lost 0 bases, the J end lost 6 bases, and 14 bases lay between the germline ends. Germline loops: CDR1 LGHNA, CDR2 YSLEER. CDR3 nucleotides: TGCGCCAGCAGCCAAGATCTCCCCCGACGGGATGAAAAACTGTTTTTT. Protein sequence: CASSQDLPRRDEKLFF.

The chain joins TRBV5-8 to TRBJ1-5; 10 bases fit TRBD1. In germline, CDR1 is SGHTS, CDR2 YDEGEE. The J segment lost 0 bases and the V segment lost 4 bases, leaving 4 bases of the junction unmatched. CDR3 length equals 16 residues. The CDR3 DNA reads as TGTGCCAGCAGCCGTGGGACAGGGGTTAGCAATCAGCCCCAGCATTTT. Translation gives CASSRGTGVSNQPQHF.

This chain joins TRBV18 and TRBJ2-3; TRBD2 aligns across 12 bases. The germline gives CDR1 KGHSH, CDR2 LQKENI. The CDR3 sequence is 16 residues long. Trimming cost V 2 bases and J 1 base; bases outside gene matches: 1. This chain's CDR3 is CASSPTSGGRTDTQYF. For the CDR3, the DNA is TGTGCCAGCTCACCAACTAGCGGGGGGCGCACAGATACGCAGTATTTT.

The rearrangement uses TRBV6-2 or TRBV6-3 and TRBJ1-1; maybe TRBD1 (6 bases). The CDR3 loop spans 16 amino acids. The germline CDR1 and CDR2 sequences are MNHEY and SVGEGT. V gave up 4 bases and J gave up 0 bases, with 15 bases separating them. In DNA form, the CDR3 reads TGTGCCAGCAGTTCCAACTTGCGGACAGTGAACACTGAAGCTTTCTTT. Translated, it gives CASSSNLRTVNTEAFF.

The CDR3 region has the DNA TGTGCCAGCAGTGGTACCAGGCAGCTAAACTATGGCTACACCTTC. This codes for CASSGTRQLNYGYTF. The genes are TRBV2 and TRBJ1-2; D uncertain. V was cut by 4 bases and J by 2 bases, with 14 bases left in between. The CDR3 consists of 15 residues. Germline assignment: CDR1 SNHLY and CDR2 FYNNEI.

Only a few counts were recorded for this clone. The J gene is TRBJ2-3, the V gene TRBV7-8, with D tentatively TRBD1 (6 bases). The CDR3 is 15 residues long. Trimming stripped 1 base from V and 4 bases from J, with 12 bases between. Germline V gene data show CDR1 as SGHVS and CDR2 as FQNEAQ. CDR3 residues: CASSLGTARADTQYF. CDR3 nucleotides: TGTGCCAGCAGCTTAGGGACAGCAAGGGCAGATACGCAGTATTTT.

This chain links TRBV6-2 or TRBV6-3 with TRBJ1-1; D is perhaps TRBD1 (5 bases). Per germline, CDR1 MNHEY and CDR2 SVGEGT. CDR3 length: 15 residues. Trimming left V 0 bases short and J 4 bases short, with 12 bases between. CDR3 in amino acids: CASSYSTARGTEAFF. DNA of the CDR3: TGTGCCAGCAGTTACTCGACAGCCCGTGGCACTGAAGCTTTCTTT.

The chain couples TRBV7-8 to TRBJ2-3, with 13 bases lining up with TRBD2. The germline V gene has CDR1 SGHVS and CDR2 FQNEAQ. Trimming took 6 bases from V and 3 from J; bases not matched to a gene: 9. The CDR3 sequence is 17 residues long. This CDR3 reads CASSFDRTSGGTDTQYF. DNA for the CDR3: TGTGCCAGCAGTTTCGATCGGACTAGCGGGGGTACAGATACGCAGTATTTT.

This clone has just a few counts. The chain uses TRBV19 and TRBJ2-3; the match to TRBD2 covers 10 bases. The CDR3 extends over 16 amino acids. CDR1 LNHDA and CDR2 SQIVND come from the germline V gene (reference sequence). V lost 4 bases, J lost 5 bases, and 9 bases stayed unmatched. The CDR3 region is CASSSRAGGRGDTQYF. The CDR3 bases are TGTGCCAGTAGTAGTAGAGCGGGGGGGCGGGGAGATACGCAGTATTTT. Supplemented by reference TRBV19 and TRBJ2-3, the full variable domain reads DGGITQSPKYLFRKEGQNVTLSCEQNLNHDAMYWYRQDPGQGLRLIYYSQIVNDFQKGDIAEGYSVSREKKESFPLTVTSAQKNPTAFYLCASSSRAGGRGDTQYFGPGTRLTVL.

The rearrangement joins TRBV7-9 to TRBJ2-5; 10 bases match TRBD1. V was pared by 5 bases and J by 1 base, with 10 bases of the junction left unmatched. CDR1 and CDR2 from the germline V gene are SEHNR and FQNEAQ (reference sequence). The CDR3 has 17 amino acids. CDR3 amino acids: CASSQGGQGRFQETQYF. In nucleotides, the CDR3 is TGTGCCAGCAGCCAGGGGGGACAGGGGCGCTTCCAAGAGACCCAGTACTTC.

J is TRBJ2-7 and V is TRBV27; D ambiguous. The CDR3 is 11 amino acids. V was clipped by 4 bases and J by 4 bases, with 5 bases between them. Germline assignment: CDR1 MNHEY and CDR2 SMNVEV (reference sequence). The CDR3 bases are TGTGCCAGCAGTTCGAGTTACGAGCAGTACTTC. This gives the protein CASSSSYEQYF.